This T cell receptor beta chain was recorded in a study of blood T cell repertoires in COVID-19 (dated by TCRdb to the early 2020s). Background for the entire study: The collaborator samples originated in the United States, Italy and Spain and spanned the acute and convalescent phases of COVID-19. The prospective study material was composed of cDNA or gDNA derived from T cells, B-cell-depleted T cells, or PBMCs. Deeply sampled blood TCRbeta repertoires from subjects exposed to, actively infected with, or recovered from COVID-19 were included in the dataset. The repertoires were made available in a free public database intended to serve as a resource for research on the immune response to SARS-CoV-2. The samples were drawn from the first 160 participants of the ongoing ImmuneRACE study and from 1,200 or so subjects provided by 6 global collaborators. Nearly every sample came with metadata listing a de-identified subject ID, COVID-19 status, age in years and sex. Where available, HLA class I and class II types were obtained from metadata supplied by the sample provider rather than from assay-based typing.

The immunoSEQ Assay, a bias-controlled multiplex PCR, was used to amplify TCRbeta CDR3 regions from genomic DNA. The source study handled its data this way. The number of nucleated cells in each sample was estimated from the amplification of reference gene primers within the assay. To quantify the absolute abundance of each unique TCRbeta CDR3 rearrangement, sequence reads were collapsed and filtered. For each sample, productive Simpson clonality was calculated by taking the square root of Simpson's diversity index across productive rearrangements. Not all clones reach the TCRdb copy of this immuneACCESS table, which keeps in-frame sequences only. Checked studies attribute under half of the gap to unresolved V genes and leave the rest unexplained. The V and J calls and clone size come from that table; D and trimming were worked out from the DNA. In this sample the table shows 35,000 to 40,000 clones, around 85% of which occur a single time. 25% to 30% of the sample is in the top ten clones.

Notes on this clone: It lacks a known antigen. No quality values exist for individual bases; no much larger clone is one base distant.

Each collaborating institution followed its own protocols to collect whole blood in K2EDTA tubes. For TCRbeta analysis, collaborators shipped samples as frozen whole blood, isolated PBMCs, or DNA extracted from either of those sample types. The CDR3 has 18 amino acids, counting the end cysteine and phenylalanine. Only CDR3 DNA is held: 54 bases, read in frame from base 1. Sequences SGHVS (CDR1) and FQNEAQ (CDR2) are obtained from the germline V gene. After removal of 5 bases from V and 4 bases from J, the junction retains 10 bases not matched to a gene. Study-level results and caveats: How much clinical and demographic metadata was included differed by source and by participant, and the metadata was provided uncurated.

This TCR came from a man older than 75 with active or convalescent COVID-19. The chain is encoded by TRBV7-8 joined to TRBJ2-2, and 13 bases in between align with TRBD2. Input material: peripheral blood. The nucleotides read TGTGCCAGCAGCCGGGAACTAGCGGGGGGGCCCAGCACCGGGGAGCTGTTTTTT. Translated, it reads CASSRELAGGPSTGELFF.